The 17 T cell receptor beta chains below were found in one sample sequenced in a study of cytomegalovirus exposure and HLA in healthy donors. Generated by immunoSEQ multiplex PCR, the TCRdb table keeps only in-frame clones and is missing some. In the table there are over 100,000 clones, around nine tenths of which are singletons. Sequences were obtained from PBMCs. Receptors were obtained from a woman aged 18-29 years in good health and CMV-seronegative.

The CDR3 nucleotides read TGCGCCAGCAGCTTGGGGGGGGGCTCTCAAGAGACCCAGTACTTC. It yields the protein CASSLGGGSQETQYF. V is TRBV5-1 and J is TRBJ2-5, with D maybe TRBD2 (7 bases). Per germline, CDR1 SGHRS and CDR2 YFSETQ. The CDR3 has 15 residues. V was pared by 0 bases and J by 2 bases, with 11 bases between.

The DNA of the CDR3 is TGCGCCAGCAGCCAAGAACGGGGGAATTGGGAGACCCAGTACTTC. This translates into CASSQERGNWETQYF. The rearrangement links TRBV4-1 to TRBJ2-5; the D gene is possibly TRBD2 (6 bases). The V end was cut by 0 bases, the J end by 5 bases, with 13 bases between. Germline CDR1 MGHRA, CDR2 YSYEKL. CDR3 length: 15 amino acids.

Here the CDR3 reads CASTTANYEQYF. The CDR3 bases are TGTGCCAGCACAACAGCAAACTACGAGCAGTACTTC. The V and J genes are TRBV28 and TRBJ2-7; D not resolved. Germline V gene lookup returns CDR1 MDHEN and CDR2 SYDVKM. The CDR3 sequence is 12 residues long. Trimming took 7 bases from V and 3 from J, leaving 10 bases between them. The full variable domain, rest sourced from reference TRBV28 and TRBJ2-7, is DVKVTQSSRYLVKRTGEKVFLECVQDMDHENMFWYRQDPGLGLRLIYFSYDVKMKEKGDIPEGYSVSREKKERFSLILESASTNQTSMYLCASTTANYEQYFGPGTRLTVT.

The V call is TRBV4-3, the J call TRBJ1-2; a possible D gene is TRBD1 (6 bases). The CDR3 is 14 amino acids. Germline V gene data show CDR1 as LGHNA and CDR2 as YSLEER. The germline V and J ends were trimmed by 0 bases and 4 bases, with 9 bases remaining between them. CDR3: CASSQERQVYGYTF. The DNA of the CDR3 is TGCGCCAGCAGCCAAGAAAGACAGGTCTATGGCTACACCTTC.

This rearrangement joins TRBV7-7 to TRBJ2-5; D not resolved. This CDR3 has 11 amino acids. Germline CDR1 reads SSHAT; CDR2 reads FNYEAQ (reference sequence). Trimming took 6 bases from V and 6 from J, leaving 8 bases between them. Here the CDR3 reads CASSPVQTQYF. Here the CDR3 DNA reads TGTGCCAGCAGTCCCGTCCAGACCCAGTACTTC. Filled out from reference TRBV7-7 and TRBJ2-5, the complete variable domain reads GAGVSQSPRYKVTKRGQDVTLRCDPISSHATLYWYQQALGQGPEFLTYFNYEAQPDKSGLPSDRFSAERPEGSISTLTIQRTEQRDSAMYRCASSPVQTQYFGPGTRLLVL.

The V call is TRBV27, the J call TRBJ1-2; TRBD1 matches at 7 bases. CDR3 size: 14 residues. The J segment lost 6 bases and the V segment lost 7 bases, leaving 11 bases of the junction unmatched. The germline gives CDR1 MNHEY, CDR2 SMNVEV (reference sequence). The CDR3: CASTIKQGFDGYTF. The CDR3 nucleotides read TGTGCCAGCACTATAAAACAGGGGTTCGATGGCTACACCTTC.

The chain uses TRBV19 and TRBJ1-1, with 7 bases fitting TRBD1. The CDR3 spans 14 residues. V shed 6 bases, J shed 2 bases, and the junction held 6 bases outside the gene matches. The germline gives CDR1 LNHDA, CDR2 SQIVND (reference sequence). The CDR3 protein is CASRDRTGNTEAFF. As DNA, the CDR3 is TGTGCCAGTAGGGACCGGACAGGAAACACTGAAGCTTTCTTT.

V is TRBV5-6 and J is TRBJ1-2; a weak D match, TRBD1 (5 bases). Trimming shortened V by 2 bases and J by 4 bases, and 18 bases separated the two germline ends. CDR1 and CDR2 (germline): SGHDT, YYEEEE. The CDR3 has 16 residues. The CDR3 DNA follows: TGTGCCAGCAGCTTTGGGGGAACGGGGACTCCCTATGGCTACACCTTC. Its translation: CASSFGGTGTPYGYTF.

The chain has TRBV27 and TRBJ2-3; TRBD2 aligns across 11 bases. CDR1 and CDR2 (germline): MNHEY, SMNVEV (reference sequence). V shed 3 bases and J 5 bases; nucleotides not matched to a gene: 7. The CDR3 loop spans 16 amino acids. Written as DNA, the CDR3 is TGTGCCAGCAGTTTGTTAGCGGGGGGGCTCGGAGATACGCAGTATTTT. It specifies CASSLLAGGLGDTQYF.

The rearrangement links TRBV4-2 to TRBJ2-2; TRBD2 agrees at 10 bases. The CDR3 contains 15 residues. CDR1 LGHNA and CDR2 YNFKEQ come from the germline V gene. The trim removed 1 base at V and 5 bases at J, leaving 1 base unmatched. This CDR3 reads CASSQAAGGTGELFF. CDR3 sequence (DNA): TGTGCCAGCAGCCAAGCAGCGGGGGGGACCGGGGAGCTGTTTTTT.

This chain connects TRBV5-6 to TRBJ2-7; 10 nucleotides line up with TRBD1. Trimming at V came to 4 bases and at J to 3 bases, leaving 4 bases not matched to a gene. This CDR3 comprises 14 residues. From germline, CDR1 is SGHDT and CDR2 YYEEEE. For the CDR3, the DNA is TGTGCCAGCAGCGGCCGGGACAGGGGCTACGAGCAGTACTTC. This sequence encodes CASSGRDRGYEQYF.

This chain joins TRBV29-1 and TRBJ2-7; 7 nucleotides agree with TRBD1. Germline values: CDR1 SQVTM, CDR2 ANQGSEA. The J segment lost 2 bases and the V segment lost 4 bases, leaving 11 bases of the junction unmatched. The CDR3 sequence is 15 residues long. CDR3 DNA sequence: TGCAGCGTTGGAAAGATCCGGGACAGCCCCTACGAGCAGTACTTC. Translation: CSVGKIRDSPYEQYF.

The CDR3 spells CASSCGLAGVFERAYEQYF. CDR3 coding DNA: TGTGCCAGCAGCTGCGGACTAGCTGGAGTATTTGAACGGGCCTACGAGCAGTACTTC. V and J are TRBV11-3 and TRBJ2-7, with 8 bases identical to TRBD2. With V trimmed by 4 bases and J by 2 bases, 19 bases remained unmatched. CDR1 is SGHNT and CDR2 is YENEEA in the germline V gene. This CDR3 has 19 amino acids.

CDR3 DNA: TGCGCCAGCAGCCGAACACCCGGGACAGGGGCAGAGACCCAGTACTTC. This encodes CASSRTPGTGAETQYF. V is TRBV4-3 and J is TRBJ2-5; TRBD1 matches 10 bases. CDR1 is LGHNA, CDR2 YSLEER, per germline. The CDR3 covers 16 residues. The J segment lost 4 bases and the V segment lost 4 bases, leaving 9 bases of the junction unmatched.

This chain connects TRBV9 to TRBJ2-1, with 10 bases fitting TRBD2. Germline values: CDR1 SGDLS, CDR2 YYNGEE. This CDR3 spans 15 amino acids. V was clipped by 0 bases and J by 15 bases; unmatched bases: 12. CDR3 residues: CASSVAGESSGGLFF. CDR3 nucleotide sequence: TGTGCCAGCAGCGTAGCGGGAGAGTCTAGCGGGGGTCTGTTCTTC.

This clone was seen only a few times. The J gene is TRBJ1-1, the V gene TRBV19, with no clear D. V gave up 8 bases and J gave up 0 bases, with 13 bases separating them. Germline V CDR1 and CDR2: LNHDA, SQIVND (reference sequence). The CDR3 has 14 amino acids. CDR3 sequence: CASSRQIMNTEAFF. The CDR3 nucleotides read TGTGCCAGTTCCAGACAAATCATGAACACTGAAGCTTTCTTT.

This chain uses TRBV28 with TRBJ1-1, with a possible D match to TRBD1 (5 bases). CDR1 MDHEN and CDR2 SYDVKM come from the germline V gene. This CDR3 region has 14 residues. The V and J ends lost 1 base and 1 base respectively, with 7 bases between them. As DNA, the CDR3 is TGTGCCAGCAGTTTATTGGGGGGGAACACTGAAGCTTTCTTT. Translation: CASSLLGGNTEAFF.